The next 25 T cell receptor beta chains were all read from a single sample in a study of T cell responses to AZD1222 COVID-19 vaccine (dated by TCRdb to the early 2020s). This specimen's time point label, interpreted: about 28 days (+/-7) after the second vaccine dose. Library method: the immunoSEQ multiplex PCR assay. Sourced from immuneACCESS, this table was stored by TCRdb with only in-frame sequences that have V and J called. A share of the clones is absent; for the studies checked, an unresolved V gene accounts for under half, and the remainder has no known explanation. The sample contains about 130,000 clones, roughly 88% of them found a single time. The ten largest clonotypes hold 4.5% to 7% of the sample. Sequencing was performed on peripheral blood, taken 28 days after the second AZD1222 dose. The receptor set was obtained from an adult who received the AZD1222 COVID-19 vaccine.

Concerning this clone itself: Other DNA sequences in this sample translate to the same CDR3. The gene calls are TRBV11-3 and TRBJ2-1; possibly TRBD1 for D (6 bases). The CDR3 has 18 residues. Trimming left V 3 bases short and J 0 bases short, with 18 bases between. Germline V gene lookup returns CDR1 SGHNT and CDR2 YENEEA. Here the CDR3 DNA reads TGTGCCAGCAGCTTGGGGGCCAGGCAGGGCAGCTCCTACAATGAGCAGTTCTTC. It yields the protein CASSLGARQGSSYNEQFF.

This chain joins TRBV28 and TRBJ1-5; D is undetermined. V was cut by 1 base and J by 0 bases, with 7 bases left in between. Germline assignment: CDR1 MDHEN and CDR2 SYDVKM. The CDR3 extends over 15 amino acids. The CDR3 DNA sequence: TGTGCCAGCAGTTTATCCCCTAATAGCAATCAGCCCCAGCATTTT. This gives the protein CASSLSPNSNQPQHF.

V is TRBV27 and J is TRBJ1-6; D remains ambiguous. CDR1 is MNHEY and CDR2 is SMNVEV in the germline V gene (reference sequence). There are 16 residues in the CDR3. Deletions cut 6 bases from V and 7 bases from J, with 19 bases between. Here the CDR3 DNA reads TGTGCCAGCAGAAGAAGTTCGGGAAACACAAATTCACCCCTCCACTTT. This encodes CASRRSSGNTNSPLHF.

The V call is TRBV7-9, the J call TRBJ2-1; D perhaps matches TRBD2 (5 bases). The CDR3 extends over 13 amino acids. The V end lost 5 bases, the J end lost 3 bases, and 8 bases lay between the germline ends. CDR1 and CDR2 from the germline V gene are SEHNR and FQNEAQ (reference sequence). CDR3 residues: CASSATSYNEQFF. DNA for the CDR3: TGTGCCAGCAGCGCCACTAGCTACAATGAGCAGTTCTTC.

The rearrangement joins TRBV25-1 to TRBJ2-5; TRBD1 agrees at 8 bases. The CDR3 covers 14 residues. Looked up from germline, CDR1 is MGHDK and CDR2 is SYGVNS. J was trimmed by 8 bases and V by 0 bases; bases with no gene match: 5. CDR3 amino acids: CASSEYYRGETQYF. The DNA of the CDR3 is TGTGCCAGCAGTGAATATTACAGGGGGGAAACCCAGTACTTC.

The chain carries TRBV9 and TRBJ1-6, with D possibly being TRBD1 (5 bases). V lost 3 bases to trimming and J lost 9 bases, with 10 bases between them. CDR3 length: 13 residues. Germline CDR1 reads SGDLS; CDR2 reads YYNGEE. CDR3 in DNA: TGTGCCAGCAGCGGGGACGTAGGTTCACCCCTCCACTTT. Translated: CASSGDVGSPLHF. The full variable domain, rest sourced from reference TRBV9 and TRBJ1-6, is DSGVTQTPKHLITATGQRVTLRCSPRSGDLSVYWYQQSLDQGLQFLIQYYNGEERAKGNILERFSAQQFPDLHSELNLSSLELGDSALYFCASSGDVGSPLHFGNGTRLTVT.

The V gene is TRBV29-1, the J gene TRBJ2-1, with 13 bases that match TRBD2. The trim removed 4 bases at V and 6 bases at J, leaving 9 bases unmatched. This CDR3 is 16 amino acids long. The germline V gene has CDR1 SQVTM and CDR2 ANQGSEA. The CDR3 DNA reads as TGCAGCGTTGGGGACTGGACTAGCGGGAGCAGCAATGAGCAGTTCTTC. This encodes CSVGDWTSGSSNEQFF.

This clone was seen a handful of times. The chain combines TRBV11-1 with TRBJ2-1; D remains ambiguous. The CDR3 extends over 13 amino acids. Germline V lookup: CDR1 SGHAT, CDR2 FQDESV (reference sequence). Trimming cost V 1 base and J 3 bases, with 4 bases left between them. The DNA for the CDR3 is TGTGCCAGCAGCTTAGGGGTCTACAATGAGCAGTTCTTC. This translates into CASSLGVYNEQFF.

The rearrangement uses TRBV5-1 and TRBJ2-3, with 8 bases that match TRBD2. The V gene end was trimmed by 6 bases and the J gene end by 4 bases; junction bases not matched to a gene: 13. The CDR3 runs to 16 residues. Germline V lookup: CDR1 SGHRS, CDR2 YFSETQ. CDR3 protein: CASNDGTSLIADTQYF. DNA for the CDR3: TGCGCCAGCAACGACGGGACTAGTCTTATCGCAGATACGCAGTATTTT.

This chain connects TRBV18 to TRBJ1-3; D remains unclear. Per germline, CDR1 KGHSH and CDR2 LQKENI. The germline V and J ends were trimmed by 6 bases and 0 bases, with 15 bases remaining between them. The CDR3 length is 16 residues. The CDR3 region has the DNA TGTGCCAGCTCCCCCAGCGAAACCCGCTCTGGAAACACCATATATTTT. Translated, it gives CASSPSETRSGNTIYF. The full variable domain, with the rest looked up from reference TRBV18 and TRBJ1-3, is NAGVMQNPRHLVRRRGQEARLRCSPMKGHSHVYWYRQLPEEGLKFMVYLQKENIIDESGMPKERFSAEFPKEGPSILRIQQVVRGDSAAYFCASSPSETRSGNTIYFGEGSWLTVV.

This clone is medium-sized (0.01 to 0.1%). At one of its ends the junction is not consistent with the germline gene, which may arise from a read error. The J gene is TRBJ2-2, the V gene TRBV4-2; 8 bases match TRBD2. Per germline, CDR1 LGHNA and CDR2 YNFKEQ. The CDR3 is 16 amino acids. The CDR3 is CARSQDRGGLSGELFF. The CDR3, as DNA: TGTGCCCGCAGCCAAGACCGGGGGGGGTTGTCCGGGGAGCTGTTTTTT.

The chain recombines TRBV3-1 (or the pseudogene TRBV3-2) with TRBJ1-4; D might be TRBD1 (5 bases). CDR1 LGHDT and CDR2 YNNKEL come from the germline V gene (reference sequence). V lost 1 base, J lost 6 bases, and 12 bases lay in between. The CDR3 contains 15 residues. DNA for the CDR3: TGTGCCAGCAGCCAAGGAGGTGGGGGACATGAAAAACTGTTTTTT. It codes for CASSQGGGGHEKLFF.

The genes are TRBV11-2 and TRBJ1-2; TRBD1 is a possible D gene (6 bases). The length of the CDR3 is 14 residues. CDR1 SGHAT and CDR2 FQNNGV come from the germline V gene. With 6 bases removed from V and 4 bases from J, the gap between germline ends came to 15 bases. CDR3: CASSENQDSYGYTF. CDR3 nucleotides: TGTGCCAGCAGTGAAAATCAGGACAGCTATGGCTACACCTTC.

The chain carries TRBV18 and TRBJ2-7; D ambiguous. V lost 4 bases and J 6 bases, leaving 13 bases between the germline ends. The length of the CDR3 is 13 residues. Germline CDR1 and CDR2: KGHSH and LQKENI. The CDR3 here is CASSLKPLGEQYF. CDR3 coding DNA: TGTGCCAGCTCACTGAAACCTTTAGGCGAGCAGTACTTC.

CDR3 sequence reads: CASSEDNVAFF. As DNA, the CDR3 is TGTGCCAGCAGTGAAGATAATGTAGCTTTCTTT. The gene calls are TRBV2 and TRBJ1-1; no clear D gene. The CDR3 contains 11 residues. Trimming took 1 base from V and 10 from J, leaving 7 bases between them. The germline gives CDR1 SNHLY, CDR2 FYNNEI.

The chain combines TRBV2 with TRBJ2-7; D gene ambiguous. Germline CDR1 SNHLY, CDR2 FYNNEI. V lost 0 bases, J lost 4 bases, and 7 bases lay in between. The CDR3 covers 13 residues. The CDR3: CASSEAGRYEQYF. The DNA of the CDR3 is TGTGCCAGCAGTGAAGCGGGCCGATACGAGCAGTACTTC.

This chain joins TRBV4-3 and TRBJ1-3; 9 positions match TRBD1. The CDR3 has 16 residues. Germline values: CDR1 LGHNA, CDR2 YSLEER. J lost 4 bases, V lost 1 base, and 5 bases had no gene match. CDR3 bases: TGCGCCAGCAGCCAAGCTTACAGGGGGCTCGGAAACACCATATATTTT. This sequence encodes CASSQAYRGLGNTIYF.

The chain uses TRBV7-2 and TRBJ2-7; D uncertain. Per germline, CDR1 SGHTA and CDR2 FQGNSA. V lost 8 bases, J lost 3 bases, and 8 bases lay in between. This CDR3 has 11 residues. The CDR3 DNA sequence: TGTGCCAGCGGGCAGAACTACGAGCAGTACTTC. Its translation is CASGQNYEQYF.

The J gene is TRBJ2-3, the V gene TRBV10-3; tentative D call: TRBD1 (6 bases). V lost 1 base and J lost 3, with 23 bases in between. Germline V CDR1 and CDR2: ENHRY, SYGVKD. This CDR3 is 19 amino acids long. CDR3 DNA: TGTGCCATCAGTGAGTGGGTGGCGTCAGGGGTGGAAAGTACAGATACGCAGTATTTT. Translated, it gives CAISEWVASGVESTDTQYF.

The rearrangement uses TRBV11-3 and TRBJ2-1; 7 nucleotides line up with TRBD2. The V segment lost 4 bases and the J segment 2 bases; nucleotides outside the gene matches: 2. The CDR3 is made up of 14 amino acids. The germline CDR1 and CDR2 sequences are SGHNT and YENEEA. In nucleotides, the CDR3 is TGTGCCAGCAGCTCCGGGGGGACCTACAATGAGCAGTTCTTC. Translating it yields CASSSGGTYNEQFF. Full variable domain (outside the CDR3, taken from reference TRBV11-3 and TRBJ2-1): EAGVVQSPRYKIIEKKQPVAFWCNPISGHNTLYWYLQNLGQGPELLIRYENEEAVDDSQLPKDRFSAERLKGVDSTLKIQPAELGDSAVYLCASSSGGTYNEQFFGPGTRLTVL.

V and J are TRBV14 and TRBJ2-5; TRBD1 is a possible D gene (6 bases). The length of the CDR3 is 15 residues. V lost 0 bases to trimming and J lost 5 bases, with 13 bases between them. The germline V gene encodes CDR1 SGHDN and CDR2 FVKESK. Here the CDR3 reads CASSQEGDRRETQYF. The CDR3 DNA is TGTGCCAGCAGCCAAGAAGGAGACAGGCGGGAGACCCAGTACTTC. Variable domain in full (rest from reference TRBV14 and TRBJ2-5): EAGVTQFPSHSVIEKGQTVTLRCDPISGHDNLYWYRRVMGKEIKFLLHFVKESKQDESGMPNNRFLAERTGGTYSTLKVQPAELEDSGVYFCASSQEGDRRETQYFGPGTRLLVL.

This chain connects TRBV3-1 (or the pseudogene TRBV3-2) to TRBJ1-1; D remains unclear. Germline values: CDR1 LGHDT, CDR2 YNNKEL (reference sequence). The CDR3 covers 15 residues. The germline V and J ends were trimmed by 0 bases and 6 bases, with 14 bases remaining between them. This CDR3 is CASSQEEWRDAEAFF. CDR3 DNA sequence: TGTGCCAGCAGCCAAGAAGAGTGGCGAGACGCTGAAGCTTTCTTT.

The rearrangement uses TRBV7-9 and TRBJ1-1; tentatively, D is TRBD1 (6 bases). Germline V gives CDR1 SEHNR, CDR2 FQNEAQ (reference sequence). The CDR3 is made up of 11 amino acids. V lost 6 bases to trimming and J lost 7 bases, with 9 bases between them. CDR3 amino acids: CASRDRSEAFF. CDR3 DNA sequence: TGTGCCAGCAGAGACAGGAGTGAAGCTTTCTTT.

V usage is TRBV10-3 and J usage is TRBJ2-7; tentative D call: TRBD1 (6 bases). The CDR3 sequence is 13 residues long. The germline V gene encodes CDR1 ENHRY and CDR2 SYGVKD. Deletions cut 4 bases from V and 5 bases from J, with 12 bases between. The CDR3 nucleotides read TGTGCCATCAGTGGCAACAGGGCGAACGAGCAGTACTTC. Protein product: CAISGNRANEQYF.

The rearrangement uses TRBV5-1 and TRBJ1-6; 7 nucleotides line up with TRBD1. The germline V gene has CDR1 SGHRS and CDR2 YFSETQ. The CDR3 loop spans 16 amino acids. The V segment lost 0 bases and the J segment 5 bases; nucleotides outside the gene matches: 5. CDR3 amino acids: CASSLGSGGNNSPLHF. The CDR3 DNA follows: TGCGCCAGCAGCTTGGGGTCAGGGGGGAATAATTCACCCCTCCACTTT.